The 10 T cell receptor beta chains below all came from one sample that was sequenced in a study of identical twins. TCRdb fed the 5' RACE reads into MiXCR, producing one record per CDR3 protein. Seen here are nearly 250,000 distinct CDR3 sequences, roughly 7% observed once, and the top ten hold roughly 3.6%. The data were also submitted as part of a second study, on yellow fever vaccine responses in identical twins.

Sequences were obtained from memory (CD45RO+) T cells sorted from blood. The receptors stem from a woman aged 18-29 years in good health.

Ten or more counts support this clonotype. V is TRBV27 and J is TRBJ2-7; 10 positions match TRBD1. Looked up from germline, CDR1 is MNHEY and CDR2 is SMNVEV (reference sequence). Germline trimming cut 5 bases from V and 3 bases from J; bases unmatched to any gene: 10. The CDR3 has 16 amino acids. The CDR3, as DNA: TGTGCCAGCAGTCCAGAAGCGGGACAGGGGTTCTACGAGCAGTACTTC. Residues: CASSPEAGQGFYEQYF.

This clonotype was counted many times. The chain links TRBV29-1 to TRBJ2-5, with D possibly TRBD1 on 5 matching bases. V lost 5 bases and J lost 1, with 8 bases in between. The CDR3 covers 12 residues. CDR1 is SQVTM, CDR2 ANQGSEA, per germline. The CDR3: CSVSRAQETQYF. In nucleotides, the CDR3 is TGCAGCGTTTCCAGGGCCCAAGAGACCCAGTACTTC.

The genes are TRBV7-9 and TRBJ1-3; D is undetermined. V was pared by 1 base and J by 0 bases, with 13 bases between. Germline V gives CDR1 SEHNR, CDR2 FQNEAQ (reference sequence). CDR3 size: 17 residues. The CDR3 nucleotides read TGTGCCAGCAGCTTAGGGACCGGGGTCGGCTCTGGAAACACCATATATTTT. This sequence encodes CASSLGTGVGSGNTIYF.

This clonotype occurred a few times. The chain combines TRBV25-1 with TRBJ2-6, with D hard to call. Germline loops: CDR1 MGHDK, CDR2 SYGVNS. The CDR3 is made up of 16 amino acids. The V end lost 0 bases, the J end lost 0 bases, and 6 bases lay between the germline ends. The CDR3 nucleotides are TGTGCCAGCAGTGAATATGGGGTCTCTGGGGCCAACGTCCTGACTTTC. As protein: CASSEYGVSGANVLTF. Drawing the rest from reference TRBV25-1 and TRBJ2-6, the complete variable domain is EADIYQTPRYLVIGTGKKITLECSQTMGHDKMYWYQQDPGMELHLIHYSYGVNSTEKGDLSSESTVSRIRTEHFPLTLESARPSHTSQYLCASSEYGVSGANVLTFGAGSRLTVL.

This clonotype was seen many times. This chain uses TRBV12-3 or TRBV12-4 with TRBJ1-1; D possibly corresponds to TRBD1 (5 bases). The CDR3 runs to 12 residues. The V gene lost 10 bases and the J gene lost 1 base, with 10 bases spanning the gap. CDR3 protein: CATGHPNTEAFF. Written as DNA, the CDR3 is TGTGCCACCGGACACCCGAACACTGAAGCTTTCTTT.

This clonotype was recorded a few times. The gene calls are TRBV6-1 and TRBJ1-4; possible D gene TRBD1, 6 bases. V lost 6 bases and J 4 bases, leaving 9 bases between the germline ends. The germline V gene encodes CDR1 MNHNS and CDR2 SASEGT. CDR3 length: 13 amino acids. The CDR3: CASRGANNEKLFF. CDR3 bases: TGTGCCAGCAGGGGGGCTAATAATGAAAAACTGTTTTTT.

The V call is TRBV6-1, the J call TRBJ2-1; TRBD2 aligns across 11 bases. Per germline, CDR1 MNHNS and CDR2 SASEGT. The CDR3 contains 15 residues. V shed 8 bases and J 5 bases; nucleotides not matched to a gene: 8. The CDR3 loop reads CASGRTSGSDNEQFF. The DNA for the CDR3 is TGTGCCAGCGGAAGAACTAGCGGGAGCGACAATGAGCAGTTCTTC.

The chain carries TRBV27 and TRBJ2-3; D gene ambiguous. Germline assignment: CDR1 MNHEY and CDR2 SMNVEV (reference sequence). The CDR3 contains 13 residues. Trimming removed 3 bases from V and 11 bases from J, with 15 bases in between. CDR3 nucleotides: TGTGCCAGCAGTTTTTCGACCCCCATCTTGCAGTATTTT. This codes for CASSFSTPILQYF.

This clonotype was observed many times. This rearrangement joins TRBV7-2 to TRBJ1-6, with D perhaps TRBD1 (5 bases). CDR3 length: 15 residues. CDR1 SGHTA and CDR2 FQGNSA come from the germline V gene. With 2 bases removed from V and 9 bases from J, the gap between germline ends came to 14 bases. The CDR3 protein is CASSLYHQGGSPLHF. As DNA, the CDR3 is TGTGCCAGCAGCTTATATCACCAGGGAGGTTCACCCCTCCACTTT. Full variable domain (outside the CDR3, taken from reference TRBV7-2 and TRBJ1-6): GAGVSQSPSNKVTEKGKDVELRCDPISGHTALYWYRQSLGQGLEFLIYFQGNSAPDKSGLPSDRFSAERTGGSVSTLTIQRTQQEDSAVYLCASSLYHQGGSPLHFGNGTRLTVT.

This sequence joins TRBV7-8 and TRBJ2-2, with 7 bases matching TRBD2. Trimming cost V 4 bases and J 0 bases; bases outside gene matches: 2. The germline CDR1 and CDR2 sequences are SGHVS and FQNEAQ. The CDR3 length is 15 residues. Here the CDR3 DNA reads TGTGCCAGCAGCTCCAGCGGGGCGAACACCGGGGAGCTGTTTTTT. Protein sequence: CASSSSGANTGELFF. Full variable domain (rest looked up from reference TRBV7-8 and TRBJ2-2): GAGVSQSPRYKVAKRGQDVALRCDPISGHVSLFWYQQALGQGPEFLTYFQNEAQLDKSGLPSDRFFAERPEGSVSTLKIQRTQQEDSAVYLCASSSSGANTGELFFGEGSRLTVL.